This TCR beta chain was captured by sequencing in a study of shared clonotypes between healthy human individuals. Study observations and caveats: Only a few donors were included, so the genetic and exposure-history diversity represented was limited. Incomplete sequencing of sorted subsets was indicated by rarefaction despite large depth.

The repertoire was sequenced with immunoSEQ multiplex PCR; TCRdb's copy has only in-frame clones and lacks some. The repertoire includes around 600,000 clones, about 96% of them detected once, and 0.057% sits in the top ten. The authors divided CD4+ cells into CD45RA+ naive and CD45RA-negative memory subsets. Germline CDR1 and CDR2: MNHNS and SASEGT. Losses at the gene ends were 2 bases for V and 4 bases for J; bases not matched to a gene: 4. CDR3 length: 15 amino acids. Comments on this clone: Antigen specificity is unknown.

The sequenced sample consisted of naive CD4+ T cells sorted from blood. Stated subset: CD45RA+ positively selected. This TCR derives from a woman in her 30s in good health. V is TRBV6-1 and J is TRBJ2-1; TRBD2 agrees at 8 bases. The CDR3 is CASSELLAAYNEQFF. DNA for the CDR3: TGTGCCAGCAGTGAACTACTAGCGGCGTACAATGAGCAGTTCTTC.